These 5 T cell receptor beta chains were all obtained from the same sample, sequenced in a study of blood T cell repertoires in COVID-19. Assay: immunoSEQ multiplex PCR; the TCRdb copy retains only in-frame clones and omits some. Among 200,000 to 250,000 clones, about 87% were seen once, and the ten largest hold around 10%. Sequenced input: PBMCs or T cells enriched from blood (not recorded which). Receptor source: a man in his late teens or twenties with acute COVID-19.

The rearrangement uses TRBV3-1 (or the pseudogene TRBV3-2) and TRBJ1-2, with TRBD1 matching over 11 bases. Germline CDR1 is LGHDT and CDR2 is YNNKEL (reference sequence). After removal of 4 bases from V and 3 bases from J, the junction contained 4 bases not matched to a gene. The CDR3 contains 15 residues. Here the CDR3 reads CASSRPGQGDYGYTF. For the CDR3, the DNA is TGTGCCAGCAGCCGACCGGGACAGGGGGACTATGGCTACACCTTC.

The V call is TRBV2, the J call TRBJ1-2; 10 nucleotides align to TRBD1. The CDR3 is 16 residues long. Trimming at V came to 2 bases and at J to 6 bases, leaving 9 bases not matched to a gene. Germline lookup yields CDR1 SNHLY and CDR2 FYNNEI. The CDR3 coding sequence is TGTGCCAGCAGTGAATCTGCGACAGGGGGCGCAGATGGCTACACCTTC. Amino acids: CASSESATGGADGYTF.

The gene calls are TRBV24-1 and TRBJ2-1, with 11 nucleotides matching TRBD2. The V segment lost 0 bases and the J segment 7 bases; nucleotides outside the gene matches: 4. This CDR3 is 16 amino acids long. Germline CDR1 is KGHDR and CDR2 is SFDVKD. The CDR3 sequence is CATSDLTSGSGNEQFF. Written as DNA, the CDR3 is TGTGCCACCAGTGATTTGACTAGCGGGAGCGGAAATGAGCAGTTCTTC.

This clone was counted once. The rearrangement joins TRBV7-2 to TRBJ2-1; 9 nucleotides align to TRBD2. V shed 5 bases and J 5 bases; nucleotides not matched to a gene: 4. CDR1 is SGHTA, CDR2 FQGNSA, per germline. The CDR3 has 14 amino acids. CDR3 loop: CASSPSSGNNEQFF. The CDR3 nucleotides read TGTGCCAGCAGCCCTTCTAGCGGGAACAATGAGCAGTTCTTC.

In this sample, this clone turned up a few times. Other nucleotide sequences in the sample specify the same CDR3. The chain links TRBV30 to TRBJ1-5; D may be TRBD1 (5 bases). CDR3 length: 13 amino acids. Trimming cost V 5 bases and J 4 bases, with 12 bases left between them. The V gene's germline CDR1 is GTSNPN and CDR2 SVGIG (reference sequence). CDR3 DNA: TGTGCCTGGGGGGGAAAGGGGAATCAGCCCCAGCATTTT. This codes for CAWGGKGNQPQHF.